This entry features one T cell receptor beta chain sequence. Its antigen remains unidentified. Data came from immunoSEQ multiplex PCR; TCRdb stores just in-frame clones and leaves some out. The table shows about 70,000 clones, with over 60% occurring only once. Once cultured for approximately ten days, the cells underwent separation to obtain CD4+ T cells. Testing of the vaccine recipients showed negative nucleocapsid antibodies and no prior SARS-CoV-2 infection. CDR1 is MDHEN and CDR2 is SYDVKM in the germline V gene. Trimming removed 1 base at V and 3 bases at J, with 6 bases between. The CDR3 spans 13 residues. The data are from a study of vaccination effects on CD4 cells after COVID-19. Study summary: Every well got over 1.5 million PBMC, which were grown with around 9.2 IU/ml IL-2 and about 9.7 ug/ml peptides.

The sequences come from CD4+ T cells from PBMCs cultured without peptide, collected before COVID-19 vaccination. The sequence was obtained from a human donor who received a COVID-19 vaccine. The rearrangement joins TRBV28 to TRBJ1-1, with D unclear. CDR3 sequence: CASSLFGYTEAFF. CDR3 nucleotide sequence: TGTGCCAGCAGTTTATTCGGGTACACTGAAGCTTTCTTT.